What follows describes a single TCR beta chain. The source of the sample is a study of blood T cell repertoires in COVID-19. Assay: immunoSEQ multiplex PCR; the TCRdb copy retains only in-frame clones and omits some. The sample records 65,000 to 95,000 clones, roughly 78% being singletons. Germline V lookup: CDR1 LGHNT, CDR2 FRNRAP. V dropped 6 bases and J dropped 0; count of bases not matched to a gene: 3. The CDR3 length is 15 residues. This sequence was found in a man aged 55 to 70 with COVID-19, enrolled during active disease. This chain joins TRBV12-5 and TRBJ1-5; TRBD1 agrees at 9 bases. Sequencing used peripheral blood. The CDR3, as DNA: TGTGCTAGTGGGATGACAGGGGGTAGCAATCAGCCCCAGCATTTT. The encoded protein is CASGMTGGSNQPQHF.